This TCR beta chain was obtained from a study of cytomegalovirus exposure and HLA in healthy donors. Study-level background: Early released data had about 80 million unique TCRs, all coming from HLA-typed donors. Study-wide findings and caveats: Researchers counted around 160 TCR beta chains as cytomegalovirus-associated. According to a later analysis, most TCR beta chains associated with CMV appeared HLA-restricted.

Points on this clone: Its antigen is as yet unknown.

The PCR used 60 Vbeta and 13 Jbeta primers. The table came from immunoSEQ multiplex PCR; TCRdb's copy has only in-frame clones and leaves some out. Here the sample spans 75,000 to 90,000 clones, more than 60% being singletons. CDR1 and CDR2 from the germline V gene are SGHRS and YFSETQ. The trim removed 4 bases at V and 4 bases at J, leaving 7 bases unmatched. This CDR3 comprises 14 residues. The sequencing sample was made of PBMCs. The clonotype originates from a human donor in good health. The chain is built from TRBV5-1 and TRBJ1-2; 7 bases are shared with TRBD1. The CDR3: CASSKTGSAYGYTF. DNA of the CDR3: TGCGCCAGCAGCAAGACAGGGTCGGCCTATGGCTACACCTTC.